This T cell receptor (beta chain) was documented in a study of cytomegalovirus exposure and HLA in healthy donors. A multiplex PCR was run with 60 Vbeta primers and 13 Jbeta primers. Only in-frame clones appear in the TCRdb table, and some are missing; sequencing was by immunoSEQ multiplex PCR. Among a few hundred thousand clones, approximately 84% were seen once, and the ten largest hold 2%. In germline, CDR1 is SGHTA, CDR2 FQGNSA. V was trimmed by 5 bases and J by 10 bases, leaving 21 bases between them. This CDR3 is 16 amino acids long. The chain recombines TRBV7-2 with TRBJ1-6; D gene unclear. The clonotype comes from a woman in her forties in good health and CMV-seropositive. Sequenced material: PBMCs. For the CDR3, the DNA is TGTGCCAGCAGCGCCCCGGGCCGCGGGGAAGACTCACCCCTCCACTTT. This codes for CASSAPGRGEDSPLHF.